A selection of T cell receptor beta chains follows, all from one sample in a study of shared T cell receptors in the human thymus. The repertoire was sequenced with immunoSEQ multiplex PCR; TCRdb's copy has only in-frame clones and lacks some. The table has 540,000 or so clones, approximately 78% seen once. The same sample was also studied in work on human thymus T cells.

The sequencing sample was made of thymocytes. The receptors stem from a boy younger than two with a congenital heart defect. CDR3s include the opening cysteine and the closing phenylalanine or tryptophan. D genes are given only for firm matches. The listing skips clone size in some rows; elsewhere it reads once, few, many or a size class.

>TRBV4-3|NA|NA|TRBJ2-7
TGCGCCAGCAGCCGTGCGGGTTCCTACGAGCAGTACTTC
CASSRAGSYEQYF
>TRBV4-3|NA|TRBD1|TRBJ2-7
TGCGCCAGCAGCCAGGAAAGTAGGATGGACAGGGGGATGTACGAGCAGTACTTC
CASSQESRMDRGMYEQYF
>TRBV7-2|NA|TRBD2|TRBJ2-2
TGTGCCAGCAGCTTAGCCGGGGGGACCGGGGAGCTGTTTTTT
CASSLAGGTGELFF
>TRBV18|few|NA|TRBJ1-2
TGTGCCAGCTCACGAAAGCAGGGACTTAACTATGGCTACACCTTC
CASSRKQGLNYGYTF
>TRBV6-5|few|NA|TRBJ2-2
TGTGCCAGCAGTCCCGGGGGTTGGACCGGGGAGCTGTTTTTT
CASSPGGWTGELFF
>TRBV5-4|NA|NA|TRBJ2-5
TGTGCCAGCAGTAGTGGCCGGGAGTGGGGGGAGACCCAGTACTTC
CASSSGREWGETQYF
>TRBV15|NA|NA|TRBJ2-7
TGTGCCACCAGCAGAGACCCCGGGACTTCCTCGGGCGAGCAGTACTTC
CATSRDPGTSSGEQYF
>TRBV19|NA|NA|TRBJ1-1
TGTGCCAGTAGTCCGTATAGGGGTTATTGGACTGAAGCTTTCTTT
CASSPYRGYWTEAFF
>TRBV5-6|NA|TRBD2|TRBJ2-1
TGTGCCAGCACCTCCTGGGGGGGTGACAGCTCCTACAATGAGCAGTTCTTC
CASTSWGGDSSYNEQFF
>TRBV28|NA|TRBD1|TRBJ2-7
TGTGCCAGCGGCGGGACAGGGAGCTCCTACGAGCAGTACTTC
CASGGTGSSYEQYF
>TRBV25-1|NA|NA|TRBJ1-2
TGTGCCTCCAATGCCGGGTATGGCTACACCTTC
CASNAGYGYTF
>TRBV19|NA|NA|TRBJ1-5
TGTGCCAGTAGTACGAACAGCCGCATGAATCAGCCCCAGCATTTT
CASSTNSRMNQPQHF
>TRBV5-6|NA|TRBD2|TRBJ2-1
TGTGCCAGCAGCCCGATAATAGCGGGCTCCTACAATGAGCAGTTCTTC
CASSPIIAGSYNEQFF
>TRBV7-9|NA|NA|TRBJ1-1
TGTGCCAGCAGTTTGGGGGGGGTGGGTGAAGCTTTCTTT
CASSLGGVGEAFF
>TRBV4-1|NA|NA|TRBJ2-2
TGCGCCAGCAGCCCAGGGGCCCGGGGGGAGCTGTTTTTT
CASSPGARGELFF
>TRBV2|NA|TRBD1|TRBJ2-6
TGTGCCAGCAGGAGGGTAAAAGGACAGGGGGCGCGTGGGGCCAACGTCCTGACTTTC
CASRRVKGQGARGANVLTF
>TRBV5-1|NA|TRBD1|TRBJ2-2
TGCGCCAGCAGCTGGGACAGGGTCCCCACCCGGGAGCTGTTTTTT
CASSWDRVPTRELFF
>TRBV5-6|NA|TRBD1|TRBJ1-2
TGTGCCAGCAGCTTGGCCATGGGGCAGGGGGCTGGGTCCTATGGCTACACCTTC
CASSLAMGQGAGSYGYTF
>TRBV4-3|few|TRBD2|TRBJ2-7
TGCGCCAGCAGCCAAGATCGGCGCGGGAGGGCCTCCGAGCAGTACTTC
CASSQDRRGRASEQYF
>TRBV6-6|NA|NA|TRBJ2-7
TGTGCCAGCAGTTACTCGGGAGAATACGAGCAGTACTTC
CASSYSGEYEQYF
>TRBV4-3|NA|NA|TRBJ2-3
TGCGCCAGCAGCCAAGGGGGGACTCCCAGCACAGATACGCAGTATTTT
CASSQGGTPSTDTQYF
>TRBV4-3|NA|TRBD2|TRBJ2-7
TGCGCCAGCAGCCAAGATCGCACTGGGAGCGGGAGCCACTACGAGCAGTACTTC
CASSQDRTGSGSHYEQYF
>TRBV18|NA|NA|TRBJ2-3
TGTGCCAGCTCACCGGTAGACTCTAGCACAGATACGCAGTATTTT
CASSPVDSSTDTQYF
>TRBV2|NA|TRBD2|TRBJ2-7
TGTGCCAGCAGTGAAGGGGTAGCGGGAGGCCCCTTC
CASSEGVAGGPF
>TRBV6-5|once|TRBD1|TRBJ2-3
TGTGCCAGCAGCCCAGGGGGACAGGGGGAAGATACGCAGTATTTT
CASSPGGQGEDTQYF
>TRBV5-1|NA|NA|TRBJ1-1
TGCGCCAGCAGCTTGGGTCAGGGATACCCTGAAGCTTTCTTT
CASSLGQGYPEAFF